This T cell receptor beta chain appears in the sequencing data of a study of T cells after posttransplantation cyclophosphamide. Study-level results: TRB clonality was highly associated with recipient CMV seropositivity and reactivation.

Concerning this clone: The antigen is not known.

Germline CDR1 and CDR2: SGHTA and FQGTGA. The CDR3 is made up of 14 amino acids. V lost 0 bases, J lost 8 bases, and 4 bases stayed unmatched. Assay used: immunoSEQ multiplex PCR; TCRdb lists only in-frame clones, some missing. The table lists 15,000 to 19,000 clones, roughly 83% of them singletons, with about 4.7% in the top ten. Methotrexate plus calcineurin inhibitor accompanied controls' myeloablative marrow transplants; sampling was 1 year later. V usage is TRBV7-3 and J usage is TRBJ1-2; 9 nucleotides agree with TRBD1. The sample here was PBMCs, taken 350 to 400 days after allogeneic stem cell transplant with calcineurin inhibitor and methotrexate. The sequence was collected from a male patient aged 18-29 years who received an allogeneic stem cell transplant from a related donor, was CMV-positive, and had no GVHD. Part of the T cells may come from the graft donor. The CDR3: CASSLTGTGRGYTF. CDR3 coding DNA: TGTGCCAGCAGCTTAACCGGGACAGGGAGAGGCTACACCTTC.